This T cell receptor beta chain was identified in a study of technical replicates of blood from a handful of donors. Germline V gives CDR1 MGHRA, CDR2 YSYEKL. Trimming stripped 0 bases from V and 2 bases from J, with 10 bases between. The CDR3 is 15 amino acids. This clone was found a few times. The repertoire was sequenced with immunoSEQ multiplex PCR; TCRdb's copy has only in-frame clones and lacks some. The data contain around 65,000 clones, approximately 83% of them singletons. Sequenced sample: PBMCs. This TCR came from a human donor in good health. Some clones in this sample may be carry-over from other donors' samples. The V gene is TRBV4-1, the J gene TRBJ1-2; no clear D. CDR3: CASSQELRANYGYTF. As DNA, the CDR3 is TGCGCCAGCAGCCAAGAATTGAGGGCCAACTATGGCTACACCTTC.